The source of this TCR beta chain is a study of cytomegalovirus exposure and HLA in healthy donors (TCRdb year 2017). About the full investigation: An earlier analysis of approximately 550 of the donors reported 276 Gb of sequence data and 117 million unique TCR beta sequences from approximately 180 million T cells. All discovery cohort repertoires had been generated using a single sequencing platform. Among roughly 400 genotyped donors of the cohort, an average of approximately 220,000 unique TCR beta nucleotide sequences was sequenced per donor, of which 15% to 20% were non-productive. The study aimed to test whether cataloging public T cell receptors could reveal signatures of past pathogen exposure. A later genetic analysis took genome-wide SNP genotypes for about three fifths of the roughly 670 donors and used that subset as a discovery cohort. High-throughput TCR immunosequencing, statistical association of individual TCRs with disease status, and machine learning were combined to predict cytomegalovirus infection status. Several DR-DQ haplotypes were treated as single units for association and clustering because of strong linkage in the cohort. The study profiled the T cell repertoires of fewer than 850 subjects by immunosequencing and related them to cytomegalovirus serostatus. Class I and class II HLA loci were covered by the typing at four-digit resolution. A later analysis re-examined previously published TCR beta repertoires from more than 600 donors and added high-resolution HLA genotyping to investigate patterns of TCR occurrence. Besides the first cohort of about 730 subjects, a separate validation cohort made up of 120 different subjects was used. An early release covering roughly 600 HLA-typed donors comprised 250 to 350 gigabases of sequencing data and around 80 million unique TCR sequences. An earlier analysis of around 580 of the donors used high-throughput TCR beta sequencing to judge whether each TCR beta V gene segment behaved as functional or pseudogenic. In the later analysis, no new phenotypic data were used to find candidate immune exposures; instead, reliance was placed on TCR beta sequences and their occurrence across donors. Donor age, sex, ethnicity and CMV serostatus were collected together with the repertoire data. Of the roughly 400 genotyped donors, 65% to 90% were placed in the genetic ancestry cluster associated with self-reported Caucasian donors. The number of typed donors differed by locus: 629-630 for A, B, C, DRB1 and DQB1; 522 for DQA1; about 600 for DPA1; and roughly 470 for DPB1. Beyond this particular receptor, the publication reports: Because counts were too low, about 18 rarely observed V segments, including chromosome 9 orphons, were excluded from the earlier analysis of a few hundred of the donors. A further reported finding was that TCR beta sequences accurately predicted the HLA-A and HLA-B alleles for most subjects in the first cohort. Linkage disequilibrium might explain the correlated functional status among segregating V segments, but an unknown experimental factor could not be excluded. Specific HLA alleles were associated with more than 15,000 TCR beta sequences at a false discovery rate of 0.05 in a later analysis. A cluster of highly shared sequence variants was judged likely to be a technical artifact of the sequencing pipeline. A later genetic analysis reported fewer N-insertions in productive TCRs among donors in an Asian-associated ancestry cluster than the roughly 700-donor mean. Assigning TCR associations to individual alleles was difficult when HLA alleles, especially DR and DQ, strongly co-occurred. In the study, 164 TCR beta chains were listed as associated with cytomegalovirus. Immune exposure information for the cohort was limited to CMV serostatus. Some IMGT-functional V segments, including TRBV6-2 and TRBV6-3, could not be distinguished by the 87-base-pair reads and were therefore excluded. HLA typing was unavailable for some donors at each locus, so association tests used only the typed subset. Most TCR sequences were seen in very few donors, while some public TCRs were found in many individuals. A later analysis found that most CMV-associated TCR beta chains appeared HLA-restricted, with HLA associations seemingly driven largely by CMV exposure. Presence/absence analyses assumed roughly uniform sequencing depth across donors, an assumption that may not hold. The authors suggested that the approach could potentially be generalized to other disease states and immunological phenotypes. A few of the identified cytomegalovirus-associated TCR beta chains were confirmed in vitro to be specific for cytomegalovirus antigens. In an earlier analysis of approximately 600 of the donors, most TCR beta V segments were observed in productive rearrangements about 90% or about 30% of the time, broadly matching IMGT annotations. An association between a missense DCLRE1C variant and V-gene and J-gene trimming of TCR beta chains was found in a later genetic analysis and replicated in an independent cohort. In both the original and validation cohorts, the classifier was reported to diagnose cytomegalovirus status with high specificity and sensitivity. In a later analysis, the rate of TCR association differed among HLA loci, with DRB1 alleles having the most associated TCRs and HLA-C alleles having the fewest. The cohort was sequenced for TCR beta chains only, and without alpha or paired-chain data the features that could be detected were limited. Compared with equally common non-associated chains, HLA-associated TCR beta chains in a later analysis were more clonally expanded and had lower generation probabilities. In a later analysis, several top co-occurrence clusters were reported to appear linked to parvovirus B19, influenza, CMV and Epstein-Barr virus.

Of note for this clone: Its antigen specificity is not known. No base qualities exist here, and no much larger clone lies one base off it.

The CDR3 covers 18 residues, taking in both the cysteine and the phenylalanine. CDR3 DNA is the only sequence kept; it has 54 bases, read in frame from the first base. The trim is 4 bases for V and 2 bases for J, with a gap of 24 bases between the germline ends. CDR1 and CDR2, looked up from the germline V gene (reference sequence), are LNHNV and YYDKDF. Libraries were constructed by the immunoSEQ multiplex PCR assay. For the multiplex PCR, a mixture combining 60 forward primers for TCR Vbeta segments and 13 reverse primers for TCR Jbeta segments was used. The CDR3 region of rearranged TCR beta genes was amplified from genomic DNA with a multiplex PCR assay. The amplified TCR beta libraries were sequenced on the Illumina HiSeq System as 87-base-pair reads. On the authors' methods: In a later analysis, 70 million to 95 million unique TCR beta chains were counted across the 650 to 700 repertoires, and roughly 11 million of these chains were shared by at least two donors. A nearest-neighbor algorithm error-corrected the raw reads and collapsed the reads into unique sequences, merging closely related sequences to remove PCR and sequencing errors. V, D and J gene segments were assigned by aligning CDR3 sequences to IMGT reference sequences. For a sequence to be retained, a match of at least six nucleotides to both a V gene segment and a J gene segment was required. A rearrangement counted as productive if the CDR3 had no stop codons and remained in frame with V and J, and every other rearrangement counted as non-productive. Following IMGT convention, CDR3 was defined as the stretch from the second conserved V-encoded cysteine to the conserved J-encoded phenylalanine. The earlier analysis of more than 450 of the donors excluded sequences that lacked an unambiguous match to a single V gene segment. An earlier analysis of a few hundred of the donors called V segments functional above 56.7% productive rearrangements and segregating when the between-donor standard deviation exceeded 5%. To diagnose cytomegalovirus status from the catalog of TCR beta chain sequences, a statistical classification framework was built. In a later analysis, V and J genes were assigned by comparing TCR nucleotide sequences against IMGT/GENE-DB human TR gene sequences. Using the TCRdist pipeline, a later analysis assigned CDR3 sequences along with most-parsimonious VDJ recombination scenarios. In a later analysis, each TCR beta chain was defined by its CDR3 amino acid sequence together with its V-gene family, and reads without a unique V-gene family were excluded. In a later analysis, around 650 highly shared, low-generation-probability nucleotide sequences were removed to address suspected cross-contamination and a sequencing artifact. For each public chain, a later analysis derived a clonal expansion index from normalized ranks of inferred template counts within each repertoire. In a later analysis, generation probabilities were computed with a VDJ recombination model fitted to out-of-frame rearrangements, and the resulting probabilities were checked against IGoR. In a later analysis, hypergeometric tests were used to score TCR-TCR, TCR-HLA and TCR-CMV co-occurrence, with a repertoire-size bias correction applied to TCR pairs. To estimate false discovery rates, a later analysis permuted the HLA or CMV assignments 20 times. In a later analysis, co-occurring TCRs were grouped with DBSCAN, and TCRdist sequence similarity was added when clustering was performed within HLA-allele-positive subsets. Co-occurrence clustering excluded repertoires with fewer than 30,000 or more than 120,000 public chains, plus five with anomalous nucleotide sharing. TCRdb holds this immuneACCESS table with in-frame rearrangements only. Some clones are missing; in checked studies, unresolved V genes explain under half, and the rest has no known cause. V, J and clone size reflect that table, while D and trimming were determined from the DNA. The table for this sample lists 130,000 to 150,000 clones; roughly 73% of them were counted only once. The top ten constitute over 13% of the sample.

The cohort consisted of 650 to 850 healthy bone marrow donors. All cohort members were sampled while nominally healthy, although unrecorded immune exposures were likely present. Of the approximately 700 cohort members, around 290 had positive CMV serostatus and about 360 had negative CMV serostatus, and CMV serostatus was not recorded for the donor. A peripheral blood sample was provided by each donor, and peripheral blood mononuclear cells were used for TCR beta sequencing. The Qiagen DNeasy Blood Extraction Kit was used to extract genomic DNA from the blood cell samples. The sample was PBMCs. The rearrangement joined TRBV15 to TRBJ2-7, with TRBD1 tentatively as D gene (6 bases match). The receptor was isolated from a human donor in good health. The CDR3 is CATSKFRYGTLQTYEQYF. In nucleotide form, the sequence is TGTGCCACCAGCAAATTTCGTTATGGGACACTCCAAACCTACGAGCAGTACTTC.